Shown below are 28 T cell receptor beta chains from a single sample sequenced in a study of blood T cell repertoires in COVID-19 (dated by TCRdb to the early 2020s). The library was made by the immunoSEQ multiplex PCR assay. As stored in TCRdb, this immuneACCESS dataset retains in-frame rearrangements with V and J assigned. A fraction of the clones does not appear; measured against another copy, unresolved V genes explain less than half of the discrepancy, and the remainder lacks a known reason. A total of under 250,000 clones appear in this sample, 80% to 90% of them only once. Roughly 6.3% of the sample lies in the top ten. Sequencing input: peripheral blood. The source of these receptors is a man in his 60s with acute or convalescent COVID-19.

The rearrangement joins TRBV18 to TRBJ1-5; 9 bases map to TRBD1. V lost 0 bases to trimming and J lost 7 bases; unmatched junction nucleotides: 10. Germline V lookup: CDR1 KGHSH, CDR2 LQKENI. This CDR3 contains 17 residues. CDR3 DNA sequence: TGTGCCAGCTCACCACCGGGACAGGGATTCCTCGGGCAGCCCCAGCATTTT. The encoded protein is CASSPPGQGFLGQPQHF.

V gene TRBV10-1 combines with J gene TRBJ2-1; 16 bases line up with TRBD2. Trimming at V came to 8 bases and at J to 2 bases, leaving 6 bases not matched to a gene. The CDR3 sequence is 17 residues long. Per the germline V gene, CDR1 is WNHNN and CDR2 is SYGVQD (reference sequence). The CDR3 sequence: CASVGTSGRATYNEQFF. CDR3 DNA sequence: TGCGCCAGCGTCGGGACTAGCGGGAGGGCCACCTACAATGAGCAGTTCTTC.

The rearrangement uses TRBV4-2 and TRBJ2-3, with 12 nucleotides matching TRBD2. The germline V gene encodes CDR1 LGHNA and CDR2 YNFKEQ. Trimming at V came to 1 base and at J to 4 bases, leaving 3 bases not matched to a gene. The length of the CDR3 is 16 residues. The CDR3 DNA reads as TGTGCCAGCAGCCAAGGACTAGCGGGAGACGCAGATACGCAGTATTTT. Its translation is CASSQGLAGDADTQYF.

The sample holds a few counts of this clone. This chain uses TRBV10-3 with TRBJ2-2; a weak D match, TRBD1 (5 bases). Trimming took off 4 bases at V and 0 bases at J, with 12 bases between the two ends. From germline, CDR1 is ENHRY and CDR2 SYGVKD. CDR3 length: 16 residues. The CDR3 sequence: CAISGAGLTNTGELFF. The CDR3 nucleotides are TGTGCCATCAGTGGGGCAGGGCTTACGAACACCGGGGAGCTGTTTTTT.

V is TRBV28 and J is TRBJ1-4; D is possibly TRBD1 (5 bases). V lost 3 bases and J lost 3, with 17 bases in between. The CDR3 covers 17 residues. CDR1 is MDHEN, CDR2 SYDVKM, per germline. The chain's CDR3 is CASSLRSGGRANEKLFF. The CDR3 nucleotides are TGTGCCAGCAGTTTGCGTTCGGGGGGACGCGCTAATGAAAAACTGTTTTTT.

Concerning this clone itself: Other DNA sequences in this specimen translate into the identical CDR3. The V and J genes are TRBV14 and TRBJ2-2; D not certain. V gave up 4 bases and J gave up 3 bases, with 3 bases separating them. This CDR3 contains 12 residues. Germline CDR1 SGHDN, CDR2 FVKESK. Here the CDR3 DNA reads TGTGCCAGCAGCCCCTACACCGGGGAGCTGTTTTTT. Protein: CASSPYTGELFF.

The chain has TRBV27 and TRBJ2-2; tentatively, D is TRBD1 (6 bases). Germline V lookup: CDR1 MNHEY, CDR2 SMNVEV (reference sequence). The length of the CDR3 is 11 residues. V lost 9 bases and J lost 7, with 9 bases in between. This CDR3 reads CASTGFGELFF. CDR3 in DNA: TGTGCCAGTACAGGGTTCGGGGAGCTGTTTTTT.

V and J are TRBV6-5 and TRBJ2-5; 8 bases match TRBD2. Germline loops: CDR1 MNHEY, CDR2 SVGAGI. V shed 0 bases and J 5 bases; nucleotides not matched to a gene: 5. The CDR3 spans 15 residues. For the CDR3, the DNA is TGTGCCAGCAGTTACTCTAGCGGGATAGTGGAGACCCAGTACTTC. Protein sequence: CASSYSSGIVETQYF.

The V gene is TRBV5-6, the J gene TRBJ2-3, with TRBD2 as a possible D gene (5 bases). Germline CDR1 reads SGHDT; CDR2 reads YYEEEE. V was pared by 2 bases and J by 2 bases, with 6 bases between. The CDR3 contains 13 residues. The CDR3 loop is CASSFGVTDTQYF. The CDR3 DNA reads TGTGCCAGCAGCTTCGGGGTCACAGATACGCAGTATTTT. Looking up the rest from reference TRBV5-6 and TRBJ2-3 gives the full variable domain: DAGVTQSPTHLIKTRGQQVTLRCSPKSGHDTVSWYQQALGQGPQFIFQYYEEEERQRGNFPDRFSGHQFPNYSSELNVNALLLGDSALYLCASSFGVTDTQYFGPGTRLTVL.

The sample holds one count of this clone. The gene calls are TRBV9 and TRBJ2-2; D possibly corresponds to TRBD2 (6 bases). Germline V gene lookup returns CDR1 SGDLS and CDR2 YYNGEE. The V end lost 0 bases, the J end lost 1 base, and 10 bases lay between the germline ends. The CDR3 is 16 residues long. The CDR3 DNA reads TGTGCCAGCAGCGTAGGGCCCGGGAGGAACACCGGGGAGCTGTTTTTT. Amino acid sequence: CASSVGPGRNTGELFF.

This clone appeared many times. The V and J genes are TRBV4-3 and TRBJ2-5; 8 nucleotides line up with TRBD2. J lost 7 bases, V lost 4 bases, and 11 bases had no gene match. Germline CDR1 LGHNA, CDR2 YSLEER. The length of the CDR3 is 15 residues. CDR3 region: CASSLLEAGAGTQYF. CDR3 DNA sequence: TGCGCCAGCAGCCTCCTAGAAGCGGGGGCCGGGACCCAGTACTTC.

This chain uses TRBV18 with TRBJ1-2, with 7 bases that match TRBD1. The CDR3 sequence is 12 residues long. V lost 3 bases, J lost 8 bases, and 3 bases stayed unmatched. Germline V gives CDR1 KGHSH, CDR2 LQKENI. This CDR3 is CASSPDRDGYTF. The CDR3 coding sequence is TGTGCCAGCTCACCCGACAGGGACGGCTACACCTTC.

This clone was observed a single time. The chain uses TRBV7-3 and TRBJ2-3; 8 bases agree with TRBD2. The trim removed 4 bases at V and 2 bases at J, leaving 11 bases unmatched. The CDR3 is 17 amino acids. Germline V gene data show CDR1 as SGHTA and CDR2 as FQGTGA. This CDR3 reads CASSSRTSGGATDTQYF. In DNA, the CDR3 is TGTGCCAGCAGCTCCCGAACCAGCGGGGGAGCCACAGATACGCAGTATTTT.

The V gene is TRBV28, the J gene TRBJ1-2, with a possible D match to TRBD1 (5 bases). The V end lost 6 bases, the J end lost 8 bases, and 13 bases lay between the germline ends. From germline, CDR1 is MDHEN and CDR2 SYDVKM. This CDR3 region has 12 residues. The CDR3 bases are TGTGCCAGCAGGGACACAGTGGGGGGCTACACCTTC. This gives the protein CASRDTVGGYTF.

This clone was recorded once. The chain joins TRBV4-3 to TRBJ2-1; 8 bases line up with TRBD1. From germline, CDR1 is LGHNA and CDR2 YSLEER. The CDR3 consists of 15 residues. V lost 0 bases to trimming and J lost 9 bases; unmatched junction nucleotides: 7. CDR3 sequence reads: CASSQDRQGYGEQFF. DNA for the CDR3: TGCGCCAGCAGCCAAGATAGACAGGGGTATGGTGAGCAGTTCTTC.

This chain connects TRBV11-3 to TRBJ1-2; 7 bases are a match to TRBD1. The CDR3 has 13 residues. V lost 3 bases, J lost 7 bases, and 5 bases stayed unmatched. The germline gives CDR1 SGHNT, CDR2 YENEEA. The CDR3 nucleotides are TGTGCCAGCAGCTTTGACAGGGCAGGTGGCTACACCTTC. Translated: CASSFDRAGGYTF.

The chain uses TRBV11-2 and TRBJ1-1, with a weak D call TRBD1 (6 bases). The CDR3 contains 15 residues. V lost 3 bases and J 1 base, leaving 12 bases between the germline ends. CDR1 is SGHAT and CDR2 is FQNNGV in the germline V gene. This CDR3 is CASSFRGAANTEAFF. CDR3 coding DNA: TGTGCCAGCAGCTTTCGGGGGGCGGCGAACACTGAAGCTTTCTTT.

This CDR3 reads CASSFMTSRSYEQYF. CDR3 DNA: TGTGCCAGCAGTTTCATGACTAGCCGATCCTACGAGCAGTACTTC. The rearrangement uses TRBV28 and TRBJ2-7; 7 positions match TRBD2. The CDR3 is 15 residues long. Germline V gives CDR1 MDHEN, CDR2 SYDVKM. Trimming cost V 3 bases and J 1 base; bases outside gene matches: 6.

CDR3 nucleotide sequence: TGCGCCAGCAGCCAAGGACTGGCGAACTACAATGAGCAGTTCTTC. It is translated as CASSQGLANYNEQFF. The rearrangement joins TRBV4-3 to TRBJ2-1; D unresolved. V lost 1 base and J 3 bases, leaving 10 bases between the germline ends. This CDR3 has 15 amino acids. Looked up from germline, CDR1 is LGHNA and CDR2 is YSLEER.

The chain carries TRBV19 and TRBJ1-4; D is undetermined. V was trimmed by 5 bases and J by 5 bases, leaving 3 bases between them. This CDR3 spans 11 amino acids. Germline loops: CDR1 LNHDA, CDR2 SQIVND (reference sequence). The CDR3: CASSPNEKLFF. The CDR3 DNA follows: TGTGCCAGTAGTCCAAATGAAAAACTGTTTTTT.

The chain recombines TRBV24-1 with TRBJ2-5; D possibly corresponds to TRBD2 (6 bases). The CDR3 spans 13 residues. V was cut by 5 bases and J by 5 bases, with 11 bases left in between. Germline assignment: CDR1 KGHDR and CDR2 SFDVKD. The CDR3 nucleotides read TGTGCCACCAGTGGTCCGGGAGACGAGACCCAGTACTTC. Residues: CATSGPGDETQYF.

The chain is built from TRBV9 and TRBJ2-7; the D gene is possibly TRBD1 (7 bases). V gave up 2 bases and J gave up 3 bases, with 15 bases separating them. Germline values: CDR1 SGDLS, CDR2 YYNGEE. The CDR3 sequence is 15 residues long. CDR3 DNA: TGTGCCAGCAGCGTGGGCAGGGGGGACCGCTACGAGCAGTACTTC. Its translation: CASSVGRGDRYEQYF.

This clone was seen just once. The chain recombines TRBV6-4 with TRBJ2-3, with TRBD2 matching over 12 bases. J gave up 2 bases and V 6 bases, and 18 bases lay outside the gene matches. From germline, CDR1 is MRHNA and CDR2 SNTAGT. This CDR3 is built from 20 residues. The CDR3 region is CASSQFGLAGKAAHTDTQYF. CDR3 sequence (DNA): TGTGCCAGCAGCCAATTCGGACTAGCGGGAAAAGCGGCACACACAGATACGCAGTATTTT.

Here the CDR3 DNA reads TGTGCCAGCAGTTCGTTGGGCCAGGGGAATGAAAAACTGTTTTTT. This codes for CASSSLGQGNEKLFF. The chain employs TRBV28 and TRBJ1-4; TRBD1 might be the D (6 bases). The germline V gene encodes CDR1 MDHEN and CDR2 SYDVKM. V was shortened by 4 bases and J by 5 bases, with 14 bases between the two germline ends. The CDR3 runs to 15 residues.

The V call is TRBV19, the J call TRBJ2-5; the D gene is possibly TRBD1 (6 bases). Germline V CDR1 and CDR2: LNHDA, SQIVND (reference sequence). This CDR3 spans 13 amino acids. With 5 bases removed from V and 3 bases from J, the gap between germline ends came to 10 bases. CDR3: CASSPRQEETQYF. The CDR3 DNA reads TGTGCCAGTAGTCCGAGACAGGAAGAGACCCAGTACTTC.

The CDR3 is CASSTEGQPYNEQFF. The CDR3 region has the DNA TGTGCCAGCAGTACCGAGGGACAGCCCTACAATGAGCAGTTCTTC. V gene TRBV2 combines with J gene TRBJ2-1; 7 nucleotides agree with TRBD1. This CDR3 spans 15 amino acids. Looked up from germline, CDR1 is SNHLY and CDR2 is FYNNEI. V was clipped by 5 bases and J by 2 bases; unmatched bases: 6.

The rearrangement uses TRBV14 and TRBJ2-7, with D unresolved. Germline CDR1 SGHDN, CDR2 FVKESK. Trimming pared 0 bases from V and 2 bases from J, leaving 2 bases between. This CDR3 comprises 12 residues. Here the CDR3 reads CASSQDTYEQYF. The CDR3 bases are TGTGCCAGCAGCCAAGACACCTACGAGCAGTACTTC.

The gene calls are TRBV11-2 and TRBJ1-1; D is unresolved. The CDR3 sequence is 13 residues long. CDR1 is SGHAT, CDR2 FQNNGV, per germline. Trimming left V 4 bases short and J 1 base short, with 7 bases between. CDR3 sequence (DNA): TGTGCCAGCAGCTCCGAGGCGAACACTGAAGCTTTCTTT. As protein: CASSSEANTEAFF. Variable domain in full (rest from reference TRBV11-2 and TRBJ1-1): EAGVAQSPRYKIIEKRQSVAFWCNPISGHATLYWYQQILGQGPKLLIQFQNNGVVDDSQLPKDRFSAERLKGVDSTLKIQPAKLEDSAVYLCASSSEANTEAFFGQGTRLTVV.